These 31 T cell receptor beta chains originate from one sample sequenced in a study of PD-1 blockade in classical Hodgkin lymphoma. Produced via immunoSEQ multiplex PCR; TCRdb's table is partial and in-frame only. The table includes 31,000 or so clones, about 70% detected once. Every one of the patients relapsed after autologous stem cell transplantation (brentuximab vedotin exposure was variable). Sequencing was performed on peripheral blood mononuclear cells (PBMCs), taken before the second cycle of nivolumab. The receptors were gathered from a human donor with classical Hodgkin lymphoma.

The chain recombines TRBV11-1 with TRBJ2-7; D is perhaps TRBD1 (6 bases). V shed 5 bases and J shed 6 bases, with 26 bases lying between them. This CDR3 region has 17 residues. Germline CDR1 SGHAT, CDR2 FQDESV (reference sequence). The DNA of the CDR3 is TGTGCCAGCAGCACCGCCACCCAATACAATACAGGGCCCGAGCAGTACTTC. Translating it yields CASSTATQYNTGPEQYF.

The chain links TRBV30 to TRBJ1-1; D uncertain. The germline V gene has CDR1 GTSNPN and CDR2 SVGIG (reference sequence). This CDR3 is built from 13 residues. Trimming cost V 1 base and J 4 bases, with 10 bases left between them. CDR3 sequence reads: CAWSGLGFTEAFF. CDR3 in DNA: TGTGCCTGGAGTGGGTTGGGGTTCACTGAAGCTTTCTTT.

The J gene is TRBJ1-2, the V gene TRBV6-6, with D perhaps matching TRBD1 (5 bases). Trimming took off 8 bases at V and 8 bases at J, with 15 bases between the two ends. Germline V gives CDR1 MNHNY, CDR2 SVGAGI (reference sequence). This CDR3 has 12 residues. CDR3 bases: TGTGCCAGCGGGGACGTGTCGGAGGGCTACACCTTC. Translating it yields CASGDVSEGYTF.

This clone has just a few counts. V gene TRBV28 combines with J gene TRBJ2-3; D unclear. Trimming removed 1 base from V and 5 bases from J, with 16 bases in between. Germline V gene sequence: CDR1 MDHEN, CDR2 SYDVKM. The CDR3 has 16 residues. The CDR3: CASSLYLRPPRDTQYF. The CDR3 DNA reads as TGTGCCAGCAGTTTATATTTGAGGCCCCCGAGAGATACGCAGTATTTT. The whole variable domain, filled in from reference TRBV28 and TRBJ2-3, reads DVKVTQSSRYLVKRTGEKVFLECVQDMDHENMFWYRQDPGLGLRLIYFSYDVKMKEKGDIPEGYSVSREKKERFSLILESASTNQTSMYLCASSLYLRPPRDTQYFGPGTRLTVL.

This chain uses TRBV6-6 with TRBJ2-1; D unclear. Germline V gene lookup returns CDR1 MNHNY and CDR2 SVGAGI (reference sequence). This CDR3 spans 15 amino acids. With 5 bases removed from V and 6 bases from J, the gap between germline ends came to 17 bases. DNA for the CDR3: TGTGCCAGCAGTACCGTTGGTGCATCGATCAATGAGCAGTTCTTC. Translating gives CASSTVGASINEQFF.

This chain joins TRBV5-1 and TRBJ2-5, with TRBD2 identical over 7 bases. The CDR3 runs to 16 residues. Per the germline V gene, CDR1 is SGHRS and CDR2 is YFSETQ. Trimming at V came to 0 bases and at J to 2 bases, leaving 7 bases not matched to a gene. Here the CDR3 reads CASSLEGASGQETQYF. Written as DNA, the CDR3 is TGCGCCAGCAGCTTGGAAGGGGCTAGCGGACAAGAGACCCAGTACTTC.

DNA of the CDR3: TGTGCCAGCAGCTTGGCGAGGGAGGGCCTGGGAGATACGCAGTATTTT. Its translation is CASSLAREGLGDTQYF. This rearrangement joins TRBV5-6 to TRBJ2-3; 7 nucleotides agree with TRBD2. The length of the CDR3 is 16 residues. Germline trimming cut 0 bases from V and 5 bases from J; bases unmatched to any gene: 9. CDR1 is SGHDT, CDR2 YYEEEE, per germline.

This rearrangement joins TRBV7-8 to TRBJ1-5; 7 bases agree with TRBD1. The V gene end was trimmed by 7 bases and the J gene end by 4 bases; junction bases not matched to a gene: 13. The CDR3 is 16 residues long. Germline-derived CDR1 and CDR2 are SGHVS and FQNEAQ. The CDR3 DNA sequence: TGTGCCAGCACCCTAGACCCCGGACAGGCGAATCAGCCCCAGCATTTT. Its protein product is CASTLDPGQANQPQHF.

The CDR3: CATSRGINMGGAEAFF. CDR3 coding DNA: TGTGCCACCAGCAGAGGCATCAACATGGGAGGCGCTGAAGCTTTCTTT. This sequence joins TRBV15 and TRBJ1-1; D unresolved. From germline, CDR1 is LNHNV and CDR2 YYDKDF (reference sequence). V was pared by 1 base and J by 6 bases, with 18 bases between. The CDR3 covers 16 residues.

This chain uses TRBV10-1 with TRBJ2-7; 9 bases are a match to TRBD2. The CDR3 sequence is 16 residues long. Per the germline V gene, CDR1 is WNHNN and CDR2 is SYGVQD (reference sequence). V was clipped by 3 bases and J by 0 bases; unmatched bases: 6. The CDR3 DNA sequence: TGCGCCAGCAGTGACCCTAGCGGGGCGAGCTCCTACGAGCAGTACTTC. Translated, it gives CASSDPSGASSYEQYF.

The J gene is TRBJ1-1, the V gene TRBV7-8; TRBD1 might be the D (5 bases). Trimming pared 3 bases from V and 3 bases from J, leaving 17 bases between. CDR3 size: 16 residues. Germline CDR1 and CDR2: SGHVS and FQNEAQ. The CDR3, as DNA: TGTGCCAGCAGCTTCCCTGGACGGGGGAGGGACACTGAAGCTTTCTTT. It codes for CASSFPGRGRDTEAFF.

This rearrangement joins TRBV4-1 to TRBJ2-2; 11 bases match TRBD2. Germline V CDR1 and CDR2: MGHRA, YSYEKL. The CDR3 spans 17 residues. V shed 4 bases and J 4 bases; nucleotides not matched to a gene: 8. The CDR3 DNA reads TGCGCCAGCAGCCGCCTTCTAGCGGGAGGAGCCACCGGGGAGCTGTTTTTT. Its translation is CASSRLLAGGATGELFF.

The chain has TRBV9 and TRBJ1-3; possible D gene TRBD1, 6 bases. There are 15 residues in the CDR3. Trimming took 3 bases from V and 4 from J, leaving 14 bases between them. Germline CDR1 and CDR2: SGDLS and YYNGEE. The CDR3 nucleotides read TGTGCCAGCAGCGGGGGCTGGGGGCCCGGAAACACCATATATTTT. It is translated as CASSGGWGPGNTIYF.

This clone was seen just once. The chain couples TRBV6-1 to TRBJ2-4; D is undetermined. The length of the CDR3 is 12 residues. V dropped 0 bases and J dropped 9 bases, with 6 bases sitting between them. CDR1 and CDR2 (germline): MNHNS, SASEGT. This CDR3 reads CASSEALGIQYF. CDR3 bases: TGTGCCAGCAGTGAAGCGCTTGGCATTCAGTACTTC.

The chain has TRBV11-2 and TRBJ2-1, with D perhaps matching TRBD2 (6 bases). This CDR3 spans 15 amino acids. Trimming removed 1 base from V and 6 bases from J, with 13 bases in between. CDR1 SGHAT and CDR2 FQNNGV come from the germline V gene. This CDR3 reads CASSLGGTGANEQFF. In DNA form, the CDR3 reads TGTGCCAGCAGCTTAGGGGGGACTGGAGCCAATGAGCAGTTCTTC.

The genes are TRBV11-2 and TRBJ2-7, with 7 bases lining up with TRBD2. V shed 1 base and J 0 bases; nucleotides not matched to a gene: 3. The CDR3 consists of 15 residues. The V gene's germline CDR1 is SGHAT and CDR2 FQNNGV. CDR3 DNA sequence: TGTGCCAGCAGCTTAGTGGCTAGCGGCTCCTACGAGCAGTACTTC. Its translation: CASSLVASGSYEQYF.

CDR3 region: CASSTMRGAVEQYF. CDR3 DNA sequence: TGTGCCAGCAGTACTATGCGGGGTGCGGTCGAGCAGTACTTC. The chain links TRBV6-1 to TRBJ2-7; D perhaps matches TRBD2 (6 bases). CDR3 size: 14 residues. In germline, CDR1 is MNHNS, CDR2 SASEGT. V was clipped by 5 bases and J by 6 bases, with 17 bases between them.

The genes are TRBV19 and TRBJ1-2; 12 nucleotides align to TRBD1. Germline loops: CDR1 LNHDA, CDR2 SQIVND (reference sequence). The CDR3 has 17 residues. J was trimmed by 4 bases and V by 2 bases; bases with no gene match: 8. CDR3 in amino acids: CASSIRGQGAIGYGYTF. CDR3 DNA sequence: TGTGCCAGTAGTATAAGGGGACAGGGGGCCATCGGCTATGGCTACACCTTC.

To note about this clone: The junction departs from germline at one end; a sequencing error may be responsible. The chain joins TRBV19 to TRBJ1-5; tentatively, D is TRBD1 (5 bases). The CDR3 is 13 residues long. Germline V gene sequence: CDR1 LNHDA, CDR2 SQIVND (reference sequence). The CDR3 loop is CASKGPEWQPQHF. The CDR3 bases are TGTGCTAGTAAGGGGCCAGAGTGGCAGCCCCAGCATTTT.

This clone qualifies as medium-sized (0.01 to 0.1%). V and J are TRBV7-2 and TRBJ2-7; D remains unclear. Trimming stripped 0 bases from V and 5 bases from J, with 8 bases between. Germline V lookup: CDR1 SGHTA, CDR2 FQGNSA. The CDR3 length is 13 residues. CDR3 coding DNA: TGTGCCAGCAGCTTAGCTCTGGCCCACGAGCAGTACTTC. Amino acids: CASSLALAHEQYF.

This chain links TRBV30 with TRBJ2-7; maybe TRBD1 (5 bases). Per the germline V gene, CDR1 is GTSNPN and CDR2 is SVGIG (reference sequence). The V and J ends lost 0 bases and 9 bases respectively, with 15 bases between them. The CDR3 sequence is 13 residues long. In DNA, the CDR3 is TGTGCCTGGAGTGTAGGGGTGGATACCGGGCAGTACTTC. This encodes CAWSVGVDTGQYF.

The table lists this clone with a few counts. The chain couples TRBV28 to TRBJ2-7; D possibly uses TRBD1 or TRBD2 (5 bases each). The germline CDR1 and CDR2 sequences are MDHEN and SYDVKM. The CDR3 extends over 14 amino acids. V shed 10 bases and J shed 7 bases, with 23 bases lying between them. CDR3 nucleotide sequence: TGTGCCACACCCTTAGGGACCGACGTTTTTGAGCAGTACTTC. It is translated as CATPLGTDVFEQYF.

V gene TRBV4-3 combines with J gene TRBJ2-7; possibly TRBD2 for D (6 bases). The CDR3 has 15 residues. Deletions cut 4 bases from V and 2 bases from J, with 15 bases between. The germline V gene encodes CDR1 LGHNA and CDR2 YSLEER. The CDR3 nucleotides are TGCGCCAGCAGCCGGTCCCCAGGAGGGGCCTACGAGCAGTACTTC. Translation gives CASSRSPGGAYEQYF.

This clone was picked up a small number of times. The chain carries TRBV30 and TRBJ2-3; D gene unclear. Deletions cut 2 bases from V and 6 bases from J, with 12 bases between. The CDR3 is 13 residues long. CDR1 is GTSNPN, CDR2 SVGIG, per germline (reference sequence). CDR3 DNA sequence: TGTGCCTGGAGTAAGACCGGGTGGGATACGCAGTATTTT. This encodes CAWSKTGWDTQYF.

The chain couples TRBV5-1 to TRBJ1-6; the D gene is possibly TRBD1 (6 bases). Trimming stripped 2 bases from V and 8 bases from J, with 11 bases between. CDR3 length equals 14 residues. From germline, CDR1 is SGHRS and CDR2 YFSETQ. The CDR3 is CASSFSDSYSPLHF. The CDR3 region has the DNA TGCGCCAGCAGCTTTTCGGACAGCTATTCACCCCTCCACTTT.

The chain is built from TRBV19 and TRBJ1-3; D is ambiguous. V lost 4 bases and J lost 0, with 13 bases in between. Germline V gene data show CDR1 as LNHDA and CDR2 as SQIVND (reference sequence). The CDR3 is 16 residues long. CDR3: CASSRAYRSSGNTIYF. The CDR3 region has the DNA TGTGCCAGTAGTAGGGCTTACCGGAGCTCTGGAAACACCATATATTTT.

The chain uses TRBV6-6 and TRBJ1-4; TRBD1 might be the D (5 bases). The CDR3 consists of 16 residues. The V gene lost 6 bases and the J gene lost 7 bases, with 21 bases spanning the gap. Germline V lookup: CDR1 MNHNY, CDR2 SVGAGI (reference sequence). The CDR3 region has the DNA TGTGCCAGCAGCCCCCGGGACGGATCTGCTCGTGAAAAACTGTTTTTT. Its translation: CASSPRDGSAREKLFF.

The gene calls are TRBV13 and TRBJ2-3; D assignment may be TRBD1 or TRBD2 (5 bases each). The V gene lost 0 bases and the J gene lost 4 bases, with 5 bases spanning the gap. This CDR3 comprises 13 residues. The germline gives CDR1 PRHDT, CDR2 FYEKMQ (reference sequence). CDR3 nucleotide sequence: TGTGCCAGCAGCTTAGGGGGGGCAGATACGCAGTATTTT. Protein sequence: CASSLGGADTQYF.

In this sample, this clone turned up a few times. The DNA for the CDR3 is TGCGCCAGCAGTGAGTCAGCGGGAGGTGTCGGAGATACGCAGTATTTT. Translation gives CASSESAGGVGDTQYF. The V gene is TRBV10-2, the J gene TRBJ2-3, with 9 nucleotides matching TRBD2. Germline loops: CDR1 WSHSY, CDR2 SAAADI. The CDR3 spans 16 residues. V lost 0 bases to trimming and J lost 5 bases; unmatched junction nucleotides: 6.

The table lists this clone with a few counts. The chain combines TRBV5-6 with TRBJ1-3; D unclear. Trimming took 0 bases from V and 4 from J, leaving 23 bases between them. Germline CDR1 reads SGHDT; CDR2 reads YYEEEE. The CDR3 runs to 19 residues. CDR3 loop: CASSLAWVQKGSSGNTIYF. The CDR3 region has the DNA TGTGCCAGCAGCTTGGCCTGGGTCCAAAAAGGCTCCTCAGGAAACACCATATATTTT.

The chain employs TRBV9 and TRBJ2-3; D gene unclear. The germline V gene encodes CDR1 SGDLS and CDR2 YYNGEE. Trimming took 2 bases from V and 1 from J, leaving 8 bases between them. The CDR3 sequence is 14 residues long. CDR3 coding DNA: TGTGCCAGCAGCGTCAGGTTGGGCACAGATACGCAGTATTTT. Translation gives CASSVRLGTDTQYF.